These T cell receptor beta chains were read from a single sample in a study of persistence of HIV-infected CD4 T cells. Libraries were prepared by immunoSEQ multiplex PCR; TCRdb keeps only in-frame clonotypes and omits some of them. The top ten clones hold about 2% of a sample with some 40,000 clones, about 89% of them seen once. No antigen has been assigned to these receptors. The source material was CD4+ T cells sorted from PBMCs after approximately 19-hour stimulation, sampled from a patient who received antiretroviral therapy. The receptor set was obtained from an adult man with HIV who was CMV-seropositive. Both conserved end residues are part of each CDR3. D genes are given only for firm matches. Clone size appears in some rows only: once, few, many, or a class for an expanded clone.

.	.	TRBV2	TRBJ1-2	CASSNRVEGYGYTF	TGTGCCAGCTCCAACAGGGTAGAGGGCTATGGCTACACCTTC
.	TRBD1	TRBV4-1	TRBJ2-7	CASSQTQDRDRAQQYF	TGCGCCAGCAGCCAAACACAAGACCGGGACAGGGCACAGCAGTACTTC
.	.	TRBV6-6	TRBJ1-3	CASSPGTNSGNTIYF	TGTGCCAGCAGCCCCGGGACAAACTCTGGAAACACCATATATTTT
.	.	TRBV19	TRBJ1-2	CLWLSYGYTF	TGTCTTTGGCTATCCTATGGCTACACCTTC
.	.	TRBV6-5	TRBJ1-5	CASRTGRDQPQHF	TGTGCCAGCAGAACAGGGAGGGATCAGCCCCAGCATTTT
.	.	TRBV19	TRBJ1-5	CASDPGLSLPQHF	TGTGCCAGTGACCCGGGACTGAGTTTGCCCCAGCATTTT
few	.	TRBV28	TRBJ1-5	CASSLVAVSNQPQHF	TGTGCCAGCAGTTTGGTGGCAGTTAGCAATCAGCCCCAGCATTTT
.	.	TRBV3-1/TRBV3-2	TRBJ2-7	CASSTRGTYEQYF	TGTGCCAGCAGCACCCGGGGAACCTACGAGCAGTACTTC
.	.	TRBV5-1	TRBJ2-2	CASSLLGGNTGELFF	TGCGCCAGCAGCCTATTAGGGGGGAACACCGGGGAGCTGTTTTTT
.	.	TRBV9	TRBJ1-2	CASSVALGLAGDGYTF	TGTGCCAGCAGCGTAGCTTTAGGGTTGGCTGGCGATGGCTACACCTTC
.	.	TRBV28	TRBJ1-1	CASSLAGLGNTEAFF	TGTGCCAGCAGTTTAGCAGGGCTCGGGAACACTGAAGCTTTCTTT
.	.	TRBV18	TRBJ1-3	CANAAQGSGGNTIYF	TGTGCCAACGCCGCCCAGGGGAGCGGCGGAAACACCATATATTTT
.	TRBD1	TRBV11-1	TRBJ2-2	CASSPWDRNTGELFF	TGTGCCAGCAGCCCCTGGGACAGAAACACCGGGGAGCTGTTTTTT
few	.	TRBV4-1	TRBJ1-6	CASSQLYVGGRRSPLHF	TGCGCCAGCAGCCAATTGTATGTGGGGGGGCGTCGATCACCCCTCCACTTT
.	TRBD1	TRBV14	TRBJ2-3	CASSQVWSERVWTGLNTQYF	TGTGCCAGCAGCCAAGTCTGGTCGGAGCGGGTCTGGACAGGGCTGAATACGCAGTATTTT
.	TRBD1	TRBV7-2	TRBJ1-3	CASSLFGTGSGNTIYF	TGTGCCAGCAGCTTATTTGGGACAGGCTCTGGAAACACCATATATTTT
.	.	TRBV7-3	TRBJ1-2	CASSTGLGNYGYTF	TGTGCCAGCAGTACAGGGCTAGGAAACTATGGCTACACCTTC
.	.	TRBV10-3	TRBJ1-4	CAISEDRNEKLFF	TGTGCCATCAGTGAGGACAGGAATGAAAAACTGTTTTTT
.	TRBD1	TRBV28	TRBJ1-6	CASSASTGNNSPLHF	TGTGCCAGCAGTGCCTCGACAGGGAATAATTCACCCCTCCACTTT
.	TRBD1	TRBV29-1	TRBJ2-7	CSVGDRGEQYF	TGCAGCGTTGGGGACAGAGGCGAGCAGTACTTC
.	.	TRBV5-1	TRBJ2-1	CASSHQQGLYNEQFF	TGCGCCAGCAGCCACCAACAGGGATTATACAATGAGCAGTTCTTC
.	.	TRBV5-1	TRBJ2-4	CASRVGGRMLDIQYF	TGCGCCAGCAGGGTGGGGGGGCGGATGCTGGACATTCAGTACTTC
.	.	TRBV7-8	TRBJ2-6	CASSLVGPGPLLKGANVLTF	TGTGCCAGCAGCTTAGTGGGGCCGGGACCCCTTCTCAAAGGGGCCAACGTCCTGACTTTC
.	TRBD2	TRBV9	TRBJ2-1	CASSVSGGAHYYNEQFF	TGTGCCAGCAGCGTAAGCGGGGGGGCCCATTACTACAATGAGCAGTTCTTC
once	TRBD1	TRBV20-1	TRBJ2-1	CSAGQGNEQFF	TGCAGTGCTGGACAGGGTAATGAGCAGTTCTTC
.	TRBD1	TRBV2	TRBJ2-2	CASREYRGSGGELFF	TGTGCCAGCAGAGAATACAGGGGAAGTGGCGGGGAGCTGTTTTTT
.	TRBD2	TRBV3-1/TRBV3-2	TRBJ2-7	CASTTSGGYEQYF	TGTGCCAGCACTACTAGCGGGGGTTACGAGCAGTACTTC
.	TRBD2	TRBV18	TRBJ2-7	CASSPGLAGGSYEQYF	TGTGCCAGCTCCCCGGGACTAGCGGGGGGCTCCTACGAGCAGTACTTC
.	TRBD1	TRBV7-6	TRBJ2-7	CASSLRGQGTYEQYF	TGTGCCAGCAGCTTAAGGGGACAGGGGACCTACGAGCAGTACTTC
.	TRBD2	TRBV9	TRBJ2-5	CASSVGEGGVGRETQYF	TGTGCCAGCAGCGTAGGGGAGGGAGGAGTGGGTCGAGAGACCCAGTACTTC
.	.	TRBV5-1	TRBJ1-4	CASSPGDTLEKLFF	TGCGCCAGCAGTCCCGGGGACACCCTTGAAAAACTGTTTTTT
.	.	TRBV5-1	TRBJ1-6	CASSYEGSLHF	TGCGCCAGCAGCTACGAGGGGTCTCTCCACTTT
.	.	TRBV19	TRBJ1-1	CASSILPRQGGTEAFF	TGTGCCAGTAGTATACTCCCCCGGCAGGGAGGGACTGAAGCTTTCTTT
.	.	TRBV7-8	TRBJ2-1	CASSLMYSTNEQFF	TGTGCCAGCAGCTTAATGTACTCGACAAATGAGCAGTTCTTC
.	TRBD1	TRBV7-8	TRBJ1-5	CASSGGTGGDQPQHF	TGTGCCAGCAGCGGCGGGACAGGGGGCGATCAGCCCCAGCATTTT
once	.	TRBV18	TRBJ2-1	CASSLSRSYNEQFF	TGTGCCAGCTCACTAAGCCGCTCCTACAATGAGCAGTTCTTC
.	.	TRBV7-9	TRBJ2-6	CASSSQLTGRSGANVLTF	TGTGCCAGCAGCTCCCAACTTACAGGGCGCTCTGGGGCCAACGTCCTGACTTTC
.	TRBD2	TRBV6-2/TRBV6-3	TRBJ2-1	CASSSPRLAGGPYGYNEQFF	TGTGCCAGCAGTTCGCCCCGACTAGCGGGGGGGCCTTACGGCTACAATGAGCAGTTCTTC
.	TRBD1	TRBV5-1	TRBJ1-4	CASSLAGGQENEKLFF	TGCGCCAGCAGCTTGGCTGGGGGACAGGAGAATGAAAAACTGTTTTTT
.	.	TRBV15	TRBJ1-6	CATSSTRSPSLPSPLHF	TGTGCCACCAGCAGCACGAGATCCCCCAGCCTCCCTTCACCCCTCCACTTT
.	.	TRBV18	TRBJ1-5	CASSPESTGYQPQHF	TGTGCCAGCTCACCCGAATCTACAGGGTATCAGCCCCAGCATTTT
few	.	TRBV29-1	TRBJ1-3	CSVEDLGDTIYF	TGCAGCGTTGAAGATCTGGGGGACACCATATATTTT
.	TRBD1	TRBV7-3	TRBJ1-1	CASSLKRGPTEAFF	TGTGCCAGCAGCTTAAAAAGGGGGCCCACTGAAGCTTTCTTT
.	.	TRBV19	TRBJ1-2	CASRQDLNYGYTF	TGTGCCAGTAGACAGGACCTGAACTATGGCTACACCTTC
once	.	TRBV24-1	TRBJ2-7	CATSDGTRNPYEQYF	TGTGCCACCAGTGACGGAACACGGAACCCCTACGAGCAGTACTTC
.	.	TRBV5-1	TRBJ2-3	CASRGRTATSTDTQYF	TGCGCCAGCAGAGGACGGACCGCGACTAGCACAGATACGCAGTATTTT
.	.	TRBV19	TRBJ2-2	CASSKIGVGELFF	TGTGCCAGTAGTAAAATTGGGGTCGGGGAGCTGTTTTTT
.	.	TRBV7-7	TRBJ2-7	CASSFISTESYEQYF	TGTGCCAGCAGCTTTATATCGACAGAGTCCTACGAGCAGTACTTC
.	.	TRBV18	TRBJ1-5	CASSPSGLNQPQHF	TGTGCCAGCTCACCTTCGGGACTCAATCAGCCCCAGCATTTT
.	.	TRBV5-1	TRBJ1-4	CASSLAFSNEKLFF	TGCGCCAGCAGCTTGGCGTTCTCTAATGAAAAACTGTTTTTT
.	TRBD1	TRBV10-2	TRBJ1-4	CASSQTGNNEKLFF	TGCGCCAGCAGTCAGACAGGGAATAATGAAAAACTGTTTTTT
.	TRBD2	TRBV18	TRBJ2-1	CASSPLAGTYNEQFF	TGTGCCAGCTCACCTTTAGCGGGGACCTACAATGAGCAGTTCTTC
.	.	TRBV10-3	TRBJ1-1	CATNLELMNTEAFF	TGTGCCACGAATCTTGAGCTTATGAACACTGAAGCTTTCTTT
.	TRBD1	TRBV5-1	TRBJ1-2	CASSQDSGQGMHGYTF	TGCGCCAGCAGCCAAGACTCGGGACAGGGCATGCATGGCTACACCTTC
.	.	TRBV3-1/TRBV3-2	TRBJ2-2	CASSQEYRIGELFF	TGTGCCAGCAGCCAAGAATACCGAATCGGGGAGCTGTTTTTT
.	.	TRBV7-3	TRBJ2-3	CASSAKSIGGTDTQYF	TGTGCCAGCAGCGCCAAATCTATCGGTGGCACAGATACGCAGTATTTT
.	TRBD1	TRBV2	TRBJ2-2	CATAGDSTGELFF	TGTGCCACCGCAGGGGACAGCACCGGGGAGCTGTTTTTT